The table lists the clone carrying this T cell receptor beta chain with many counts. This sample was taken from a study of T-cell reconstitution after alpha-beta-depleted transplantation in children. Using unique molecular identifiers, the investigators prepared the TCRbeta library. TCRdb ran MiXCR on the PCR reads and lists one entry per CDR3 protein. The sample yields around 200,000 distinct CDR3 sequences, less than 8% seen once. Sequencing was performed on PBMCs from the stem cell graft donor, taken from the stem cell graft. The TCR originated in a human donor who donated a stem cell graft to a child with Wiskott-Aldrich syndrome.

CDR3 nucleotide sequence: TGTGCCAGCTGGAACACCTACTATGGCTACACCTTC. It encodes CASWNTYYGYTF. The rearrangement uses TRBV6-5 and TRBJ1-2; D remains ambiguous. Germline loops: CDR1 MNHEY, CDR2 SVGAGI. The CDR3 has 12 amino acids. V was trimmed by 8 bases and J by 3 bases, leaving 10 bases between them.